The T cell receptor beta chain under discussion was sequenced for a study of T cells in narcolepsy. General observations from the study: Autoreactive HCRT-specific and TRIB2-specific clonotypes were marked in same-patient CSF-versus-blood CD4+ comparisons. Blood of same and different patients, but not healthy controls, reportedly held recurring autoreactive clonotypes. Autoreactive clone sequences were missing from some blood memory CD4+ repertoires.

Generated by immunoSEQ multiplex PCR, the TCRdb table keeps only in-frame clones and is missing some. Of about 35,000 clones listed, around 80% are singletons. Concerning this clone: As yet, its antigen is unknown.

Per the germline V gene, CDR1 is SEHNR and CDR2 is FQNEAQ (reference sequence). CDR3 length: 15 amino acids. The V end was cut by 4 bases, the J end by 2 bases, with 14 bases between. The origin of this receptor is a human donor in good health. This chain joins TRBV7-9 and TRBJ2-5; D is undetermined. Sequencing input: memory (CD45RA-) CD4+ T cells from blood. CDR3 DNA sequence: TGTGCCAGCAGCTCGTCGTTTGGGAATCAAGAGACCCAGTACTTC. This sequence encodes CASSSSFGNQETQYF.